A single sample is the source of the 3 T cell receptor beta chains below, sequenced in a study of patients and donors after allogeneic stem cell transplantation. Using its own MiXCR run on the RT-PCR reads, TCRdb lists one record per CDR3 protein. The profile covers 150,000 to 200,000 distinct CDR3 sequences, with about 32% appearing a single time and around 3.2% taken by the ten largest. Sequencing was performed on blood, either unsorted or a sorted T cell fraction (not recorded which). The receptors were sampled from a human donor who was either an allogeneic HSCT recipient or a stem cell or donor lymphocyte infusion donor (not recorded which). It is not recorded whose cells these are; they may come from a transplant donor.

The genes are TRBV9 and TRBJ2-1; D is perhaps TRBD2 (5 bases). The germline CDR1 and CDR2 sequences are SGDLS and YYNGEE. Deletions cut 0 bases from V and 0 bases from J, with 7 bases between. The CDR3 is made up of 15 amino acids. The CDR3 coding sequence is TGTGCCAGCAGCGTAGGAGGGTTCTCCTACAATGAGCAGTTCTTC. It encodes CASSVGGFSYNEQFF.

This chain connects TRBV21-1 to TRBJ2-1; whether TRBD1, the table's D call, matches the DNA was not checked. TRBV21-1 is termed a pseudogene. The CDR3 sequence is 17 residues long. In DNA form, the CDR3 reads TGTGCCAGCAGCAAAGAAAGGACAGCGAGCTCCTACAATGAGCAGTTCTTC. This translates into CASSKERTASSYNEQFF.

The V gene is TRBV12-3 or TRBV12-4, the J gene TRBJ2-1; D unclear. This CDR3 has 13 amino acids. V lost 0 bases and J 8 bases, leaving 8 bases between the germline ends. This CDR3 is CASSLAQRDEQFF. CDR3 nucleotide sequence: TGTGCCAGCAGTTTAGCGCAACGGGATGAGCAGTTCTTC.